This TCR beta chain was documented in a study of T cells expressing NK-cell markers. The authors made TCR beta cDNA libraries by 5'RACE template switching. This switching added a universal primer site and UMIs. For each CDR3 protein, TCRdb gives one entry from its re-call of the 5' RACE reads, without DNA. The sample data list over 120,000 distinct CDR3 sequences. This CDR3 region has 16 residues. Germline assignment: CDR1 MDHEN and CDR2 SYDVKM. The receptor comes from a man between 18 and 29 years old in good health. Sequences were obtained from blood T cells: a sorted CD56 or NKG2C T cell subset, CD4+ or CD8+ T cells, or bulk PBMC T cells (not recorded which). The chain uses TRBV28 and TRBJ2-1; TCRdb picks TRBD1, but there is no DNA to check that call. This CDR3 reads CASSNRQTPPYNEQFF.